One and the same sample provided the 21 T cell receptor beta chains below, sequenced in a study of control samples from healthy donors and cancer patients. Assay used: immunoSEQ multiplex PCR; TCRdb lists only in-frame clones, some missing. The sample consists of fewer than 200,000 clones, 90% of them appearing once. Sample: blood. The receptors were sampled from a woman aged 45-65 years in good health.

There are a few counts of this clone. The V and J genes are TRBV5-6 and TRBJ1-2; D perhaps matches TRBD1 (5 bases). V was cut by 3 bases and J by 12 bases, with 12 bases left in between. This CDR3 has 11 amino acids. Germline CDR1 SGHDT, CDR2 YYEEEE. CDR3: CASSSSARDTF. The CDR3 coding sequence is TGTGCCAGCAGCTCCTCCGCCAGGGACACCTTC.

A single count supports this clone. V usage is TRBV19 and J usage is TRBJ1-1; TRBD1 might be the D (5 bases). CDR3 length: 16 amino acids. Trimming removed 3 bases from V and 0 bases from J, with 14 bases in between. Per germline, CDR1 LNHDA and CDR2 SQIVND (reference sequence). This CDR3 is CASSMEQGRLNTEAFF. The CDR3 nucleotides are TGTGCCAGTAGTATGGAGCAGGGCCGTTTGAACACTGAAGCTTTCTTT.

This rearrangement joins TRBV7-9 to TRBJ2-7; no clear D. This CDR3 is 15 amino acids long. The germline V gene encodes CDR1 SEHNR and CDR2 FQNEAQ (reference sequence). Trimming took 7 bases from V and 7 from J, leaving 23 bases between them. The CDR3 coding sequence is TGTGCCAGCACCCAAACGACGAATTTACGAGGTGAGCAGTACTTC. Amino acids: CASTQTTNLRGEQYF.

The chain carries TRBV4-3 and TRBJ1-4; a weak D match, TRBD1 (6 bases). The CDR3 contains 13 residues. Per the germline V gene, CDR1 is LGHNA and CDR2 is YSLEER. Trimming left V 4 bases short and J 7 bases short, with 10 bases between. The CDR3 region has the DNA TGCGCCAGCAGCCTCGAGGGGGGTGAAAAACTGTTTTTT. It codes for CASSLEGGEKLFF.

This chain uses TRBV7-3 with TRBJ2-3; D assignment may be TRBD1 or TRBD2 (5 bases each). The CDR3 loop spans 16 amino acids. V lost 5 bases to trimming and J lost 0 bases, with 15 bases between them. The germline V gene encodes CDR1 SGHTA and CDR2 FQGTGA. CDR3 amino acids: CASSRSRDQSTDTQYF. CDR3 DNA sequence: TGTGCCAGCAGCCGATCACGGGACCAGAGCACAGATACGCAGTATTTT.

The chain is built from TRBV6-6 and TRBJ2-3, with D tentatively TRBD1 or TRBD2 (6 bases each). This CDR3 spans 19 amino acids. The germline V gene has CDR1 MNHNY and CDR2 SVGAGI (reference sequence). V was clipped by 5 bases and J by 3 bases, with 27 bases between them. The CDR3 nucleotides are TGTGCCAGCAGTCCCGGCGTAGGGGGGATTCACTTGACGACAGATACGCAGTATTTT. This codes for CASSPGVGGIHLTTDTQYF.

The V and J genes are TRBV9 and TRBJ1-2; 7 bases are a match to TRBD1. The CDR3 spans 15 residues. J gave up 8 bases and V 4 bases, and 14 bases lay outside the gene matches. The germline CDR1 and CDR2 sequences are SGDLS and YYNGEE. CDR3 bases: TGTGCCAGCAGCTCAGGGGCAGGGGGAGTGTGGGGCTACACCTTC. It yields the protein CASSSGAGGVWGYTF.

This rearrangement joins TRBV6-4 to TRBJ1-6; D remains unclear. The V end lost 3 bases, the J end lost 5 bases, and 11 bases lay between the germline ends. This CDR3 contains 15 residues. The germline gives CDR1 MRHNA, CDR2 SNTAGT. The CDR3, as DNA: TGTGCCAGCAGTGAAGCGGCAGGCGATAATTCACCCCTCCACTTT. It codes for CASSEAAGDNSPLHF.

The J gene is TRBJ1-6, the V gene TRBV15, with 8 bases that match TRBD1. The germline V gene encodes CDR1 LNHNV and CDR2 YYDKDF (reference sequence). V was clipped by 0 bases and J by 11 bases; unmatched bases: 6. The CDR3 totals 15 residues. The CDR3 here is CATSRETGQGTPLHF. The CDR3 coding sequence is TGTGCCACCAGCAGAGAAACAGGACAGGGAACACCCCTCCACTTT.

This clone appeared many times. The rearrangement uses TRBV28 and TRBJ1-5; no clear D gene. V was clipped by 6 bases and J by 4 bases, with 7 bases between them. The CDR3 runs to 12 residues. CDR1 MDHEN and CDR2 SYDVKM come from the germline V gene. DNA for the CDR3: TGTGCCAGCAGCCGAACAAATCAGCCCCAGCATTTT. Its protein is CASSRTNQPQHF.

V gene TRBV7-3 combines with J gene TRBJ1-1, with D possibly matching TRBD1 (6 bases). The CDR3 is 15 residues long. Germline assignment: CDR1 SGHTA and CDR2 FQGTGA. V lost 5 bases to trimming and J lost 4 bases, with 17 bases between them. The DNA for the CDR3 is TGTGCCAGCAGCCGGGGGGCAGGCCTTTTCACTGAAGCTTTCTTT. Protein product: CASSRGAGLFTEAFF.

This clone was found many times. The sample contains more than one DNA sequence encoding this CDR3. The chain joins TRBV27 to TRBJ1-1; weak D call: TRBD1 (5 bases). CDR3 length: 14 amino acids. CDR1 and CDR2 from the germline V gene are MNHEY and SMNVEV (reference sequence). V was trimmed by 2 bases and J by 5 bases, leaving 12 bases between them. CDR3 protein: CASSLTGLGTEAFF. The CDR3 DNA is TGTGCCAGCAGTTTAACGGGGCTGGGGACTGAAGCTTTCTTT.

The chain couples TRBV5-5 to TRBJ1-5, with a possible D match to TRBD1 (5 bases). Germline CDR1 SGHKS, CDR2 YYEKEE (reference sequence). The CDR3 spans 15 residues. Trimming took 4 bases from V and 3 from J, leaving 14 bases between them. The CDR3 protein is CASSVLGGSNQPQHF. The DNA for the CDR3 is TGTGCCAGCAGCGTCCTGGGGGGTTCCAATCAGCCCCAGCATTTT.

The chain uses TRBV7-2 and TRBJ2-7; no clear D. Trimming shortened V by 1 base and J by 3 bases, and 7 bases separated the two germline ends. The CDR3 has 13 amino acids. Germline V gene sequence: CDR1 SGHTA, CDR2 FQGNSA. CDR3 in amino acids: CASSLGHLYEQYF. The CDR3 coding sequence is TGTGCCAGCAGCTTAGGACACCTCTACGAGCAGTACTTC.

V usage is TRBV5-1 and J usage is TRBJ1-2; 7 bases map to TRBD1. Unmatched junction bases numbered 8, after V lost 4 bases and J lost 5 bases. The CDR3 extends over 14 amino acids. CDR1 and CDR2 from the germline V gene are SGHRS and YFSETQ. The CDR3 coding sequence is TGCGCCAGCAGCCCCCGACAGGGCGGGTATGGCTACACCTTC. It encodes CASSPRQGGYGYTF.

The rearrangement joins TRBV28 to TRBJ2-2; perhaps TRBD1 as D (6 bases). This CDR3 has 12 residues. Germline V gives CDR1 MDHEN, CDR2 SYDVKM. V shed 8 bases and J shed 3 bases, with 7 bases lying between them. Here the CDR3 DNA reads TGTGCCAGCCAGGGGTACACCGGGGAGCTGTTTTTT. Amino acids: CASQGYTGELFF.

This chain uses TRBV30 with TRBJ1-1; D not resolved. Germline V gives CDR1 GTSNPN, CDR2 SVGIG (reference sequence). This CDR3 contains 8 residues. The germline V and J ends were trimmed by 1 base and 9 bases, with 0 bases remaining between them. The CDR3 is CAWSEAFF. In nucleotides, the CDR3 is TGTGCCTGGAGTGAAGCTTTCTTT.

The V gene is TRBV19, the J gene TRBJ2-1, with 8 bases that match TRBD2. V trimming: 7 bases; J trimming: 7 bases; junction bases outside the gene matches: 0. This CDR3 has 11 residues. In germline, CDR1 is LNHDA, CDR2 SQIVND (reference sequence). The CDR3 sequence is CASKRENEQFF. The CDR3 nucleotides read TGTGCCAGTAAGCGGGAGAATGAGCAGTTCTTC.

This clone was recorded once. This chain connects TRBV15 to TRBJ2-2; no definite D call. From germline, CDR1 is LNHNV and CDR2 YYDKDF (reference sequence). V lost 5 bases and J 0 bases, leaving 4 bases between the germline ends. The CDR3 spans 13 residues. CDR3 amino acids: CATSFTNTGELFF. CDR3 in DNA: TGTGCCACCAGCTTTACGAACACCGGGGAGCTGTTTTTT.

This rearrangement joins TRBV6-5 to TRBJ1-1; maybe TRBD1 (6 bases). There are 14 residues in the CDR3. Germline CDR1 reads MNHEY; CDR2 reads SVGAGI. Trimming cost V 7 bases and J 1 base, with 13 bases left between them. CDR3 sequence: CASNGDRKNTEAFF. CDR3 coding DNA: TGTGCCAGCAATGGAGACAGGAAGAACACTGAAGCTTTCTTT.

The rearrangement uses TRBV29-1 and TRBJ2-3, with TRBD2 matching over 8 bases. Germline V gene lookup returns CDR1 SQVTM and CDR2 ANQGSEA. V lost 4 bases, J lost 5 bases, and 8 bases stayed unmatched. The CDR3 covers 14 residues. The DNA for the CDR3 is TGCAGCGTTGGCCGGGGGGGGAGTGTAGATACGCAGTATTTT. It translates to CSVGRGGSVDTQYF.